The 26 T cell receptor beta chains listed next were all sequenced from one sample in a study of shared clonotypes between healthy human individuals. Sequencing was performed with immunoSEQ multiplex PCR; in TCRdb, only in-frame clones are kept and a portion is missing. The sample contains about 690,000 clones, about 92% of which appear only once. The sample taken for sequencing was memory CD8+ T cells from PBMCs. The subset is: CD45RO+ cells pooled with CCR7-negative TemRA cells. Every receptor here comes from a man aged 18 to 30 in good health. Some clones in this sample may be carry-over from other donors' samples.

The V and J genes are TRBV10-2 and TRBJ2-7; D remains ambiguous. The CDR3 loop spans 12 amino acids. The germline CDR1 and CDR2 sequences are WSHSY and SAAADI. V lost 1 base and J 2 bases, leaving 3 bases between the germline ends. CDR3 nucleotides: TGCGCCAGCAGTGAGTGGGCCTACGAGCAGTACTTC. Encoded protein: CASSEWAYEQYF.

This rearrangement joins TRBV2 to TRBJ2-1, with D hard to call. This CDR3 contains 15 residues. Germline values: CDR1 SNHLY, CDR2 FYNNEI. V lost 5 bases and J 6 bases, leaving 17 bases between the germline ends. The CDR3 spells CASSQYPLLGNEQFF. The CDR3 DNA is TGTGCCAGCAGTCAATACCCGCTCCTAGGCAATGAGCAGTTCTTC.

This clone was counted a single time. Other DNA variants within this sample encode the same CDR3. The V call is TRBV19, the J call TRBJ2-7; 12 bases align to TRBD2. The CDR3 runs 14 residues. The ends lost 5 bases at V and 4 bases at J; junction bases unmatched: 3. Germline assignment: CDR1 LNHDA and CDR2 SQIVND (reference sequence). CDR3 DNA sequence: TGTGCCAGTAGTCCAGGGACTAGCGGGTACGAGCAGTACTTC. It codes for CASSPGTSGYEQYF.

The rearrangement links TRBV4-1 to TRBJ2-1; TRBD2 agrees at 9 bases. The CDR3 is made up of 16 amino acids. Germline loops: CDR1 MGHRA, CDR2 YSYEKL. With 7 bases clipped from V and 9 bases from J, the junction kept 16 bases outside the gene matches. The CDR3 DNA follows: TGCGCCAGCACCGAATATAGCGGGAGTCCACAGAGTGAGCAGTTCTTC. It is translated as CASTEYSGSPQSEQFF.

V is TRBV16 and J is TRBJ2-2, with D possibly matching TRBD1 (6 bases). CDR3 length: 13 residues. CDR1 KGHSY and CDR2 FQNENV come from the germline V gene. Trimming pared 11 bases from V and 1 base from J, leaving 11 bases between. For the CDR3, the DNA is TGTGCCGTTCCGGGACAGAACACCGGGGAGCTGTTTTTT. Its translation is CAVPGQNTGELFF.

The V gene is TRBV19, the J gene TRBJ1-4, with 8 nucleotides matching TRBD1. The CDR3 is made up of 12 amino acids. CDR1 and CDR2 (germline): LNHDA, SQIVND (reference sequence). The junction had 4 bases not matched to a gene; V was cut back by 8 bases and J by 8 bases. The CDR3 bases are TGTGCCAGTCGGGGACAGGAAGAAAAACTGTTTTTT. As protein: CASRGQEEKLFF. The complete variable domain, with remaining parts taken from reference TRBV19 and TRBJ1-4, reads DGGITQSPKYLFRKEGQNVTLSCEQNLNHDAMYWYRQDPGQGLRLIYYSQIVNDFQKGDIAEGYSVSREKKESFPLTVTSAQKNPTAFYLCASRGQEEKLFFGSGTQLSVL.

The rearrangement uses TRBV28 and TRBJ1-1, with D possibly matching TRBD1 (5 bases). The germline V gene encodes CDR1 MDHEN and CDR2 SYDVKM. The CDR3 is made up of 13 amino acids. Trimming stripped 5 bases from V and 1 base from J, with 8 bases between. The CDR3 nucleotides are TGTGCCAGCAGTCCTGGGACGAACACTGAAGCTTTCTTT. Amino acid sequence: CASSPGTNTEAFF.

The chain employs TRBV10-3 and TRBJ1-5, with D possibly being TRBD1 (5 bases). There are 15 residues in the CDR3. Trimming took off 10 bases at V and 0 bases at J, with 16 bases between the two ends. Germline CDR1 and CDR2: ENHRY and SYGVKD. The CDR3 region is CATGGAVTSNQPQHF. The CDR3 nucleotides are TGTGCCACCGGAGGGGCCGTTACTAGCAATCAGCCCCAGCATTTT.

The rearrangement links TRBV6-5 to TRBJ2-2; the D is unclear. The ends were cut back, 0 bases at V and 0 bases at J, with 5 bases in the middle. Germline CDR1 reads MNHEY; CDR2 reads SVGAGI. This CDR3 contains 15 residues. CDR3 in amino acids: CASSYSPANTGELFF. Written as DNA, the CDR3 is TGTGCCAGCAGTTACTCGCCCGCGAACACCGGGGAGCTGTTTTTT.

The genes are TRBV27 and TRBJ2-1; 9 positions agree with TRBD1. V gave up 0 bases and J gave up 7 bases; unmatched junction bases: 4. Germline CDR1 reads MNHEY; CDR2 reads SMNVEV (reference sequence). This CDR3 contains 15 residues. The CDR3: CASSLSGQGWNEQFF. CDR3 bases: TGTGCCAGCAGTTTATCGGGACAGGGTTGGAATGAGCAGTTCTTC.

About this clone: At the DNA level, this CDR3 is encoded by other sequences in the same sample as well. This chain joins TRBV25-1 and TRBJ2-7; D is undetermined. Germline loops: CDR1 MGHDK, CDR2 SYGVNS. This CDR3 has 11 amino acids. Between the trimmed V and J ends, which lost 6 bases and 1 base, there was a span of 4 bases. As DNA, the CDR3 is TGTGCCAGCAGCGGTTCCTACGAGCAGTACTTC. This codes for CASSGSYEQYF.

The gene calls are TRBV7-3 and TRBJ1-2, with D possibly TRBD1 on 6 matching bases. Trimming shortened V by 4 bases and J by 0 bases, and 24 bases separated the two germline ends. CDR1 is SGHTA and CDR2 is FQGTGA in the germline V gene. The CDR3 covers 19 residues. The CDR3 DNA reads as TGTGCCAGCAGCTCCCCCTTCATCCATGAGAGGGGGTCTAACTATGGCTACACCTTC. Its translation is CASSSPFIHERGSNYGYTF.

The genes are TRBV9 and TRBJ2-3; 12 nucleotides align to TRBD1. There are 15 residues in the CDR3. V lost 2 bases and J lost 5; bases outside the gene matches: 3. Germline-derived CDR1 and CDR2 are SGDLS and YYNGEE. Here the CDR3 reads CASSVGDRGLDTQYF. DNA for the CDR3: TGTGCCAGCAGCGTCGGGGACAGGGGGCTAGATACGCAGTATTTT.

The chain uses TRBV4-1 and TRBJ1-1, with D maybe TRBD1 (6 bases). Germline V gene data show CDR1 as MGHRA and CDR2 as YSYEKL. Trimming stripped 4 bases from V and 0 bases from J, with 12 bases between. The CDR3 runs 15 residues. CDR3 amino acids: CASSLEQGMNTEAFF. In DNA, the CDR3 is TGCGCCAGCAGCCTAGAACAGGGAATGAACACTGAAGCTTTCTTT.

The rearrangement links TRBV6-5 to TRBJ2-1; no firm D call. Looked up from germline, CDR1 is MNHEY and CDR2 is SVGAGI. This CDR3 contains 15 residues. Between the trimmed V and J ends, which lost 7 bases and 0 bases, there was a span of 13 bases. This chain's CDR3 is CASTLAYGSYNEQFF. CDR3 in DNA: TGTGCCAGCACCTTGGCCTACGGCTCCTACAATGAGCAGTTCTTC.

The chain employs TRBV7-6 and TRBJ2-3, with D possibly being TRBD2 (5 bases). The V end lost 3 bases, the J end lost 1 base, and 8 bases lay between the germline ends. Germline lookup yields CDR1 SGHVS and CDR2 FNYEAQ. The CDR3 is made up of 14 amino acids. The CDR3, as DNA: TGTGCCAGCAGCTTCGAGGGTGGCACAGATACGCAGTATTTT. This codes for CASSFEGGTDTQYF.

The chain couples TRBV28 to TRBJ2-5; D is undetermined. The assigned J gene may be wrong: the sequence end matches TRBJ2-7 better. CDR1 and CDR2 (germline): MDHEN, SYDVKM. The CDR3 loop spans 14 amino acids. The CDR3 loop reads CASSPRRELDEQYF. CDR3 nucleotide sequence: TGTGCCAGCAGCCCGAGAAGAGAGCTCGACGAGCAGTACTTC.

V usage is TRBV4-3 and J usage is TRBJ2-7, with 8 positions matching TRBD2. The V and J ends lost 0 bases and 0 bases, in that order; junction bases with no gene match: 1. This CDR3 is built from 15 residues. Germline V gives CDR1 LGHNA, CDR2 YSLEER. CDR3 DNA: TGCGCCAGCAGCCAAGACAGCGGGAGCTCCTACGAGCAGTACTTC. Amino acid sequence: CASSQDSGSSYEQYF.

DNA for the CDR3: TGTGCCAGCTCACCAAAAGAAACTGAAGCTTTCTTT. This sequence encodes CASSPKETEAFF. V and J are TRBV18 and TRBJ1-1, with unresolved D. The V end lost 2 bases, the J end lost 5 bases, and 6 bases lay between the germline ends. Germline V gives CDR1 KGHSH, CDR2 LQKENI. CDR3 size: 12 residues.

The chain employs TRBV7-9 and TRBJ2-7, with TRBD1 as a possible D gene (6 bases). The CDR3 runs to 15 residues. V gave up 5 bases and J gave up 3 bases, with 17 bases separating them. Germline V CDR1 and CDR2: SEHNR, FQNEAQ (reference sequence). The CDR3 DNA reads as TGTGCCAGCAGCCGAGCAGGGGAAGCCTACTACGAGCAGTACTTC. Translated: CASSRAGEAYYEQYF.

The chain has TRBV28 and TRBJ2-3; 8 bases are shared with TRBD2. With 2 bases clipped from V and 6 bases from J, the junction kept 10 bases outside the gene matches. The CDR3 spans 16 residues. Looked up from germline, CDR1 is MDHEN and CDR2 is SYDVKM. The CDR3 here is CASSLLGLVGWDTQYF. The DNA for the CDR3 is TGTGCCAGCAGTTTACTGGGACTAGTGGGTTGGGATACGCAGTATTTT.

A single count supports this clone. The J gene is TRBJ1-4, the V gene TRBV29-1, with a weak D call TRBD1 (5 bases). In germline, CDR1 is SQVTM, CDR2 ANQGSEA. With 7 bases removed from V and 4 bases from J, the gap between germline ends came to 16 bases. This CDR3 has 14 amino acids. CDR3 in amino acids: CSAGMGRLNEKLFF. The CDR3 nucleotides are TGCAGCGCCGGAATGGGACGGCTTAATGAAAAACTGTTTTTT.

The chain uses TRBV7-2 and TRBJ2-1, with unresolved D. V lost 5 bases, J lost 4 bases, and 21 bases lay in between. CDR1 and CDR2 (germline): SGHTA, FQGNSA. The CDR3 length is 17 residues. As DNA, the CDR3 is TGTGCCAGCAGCGCCGATGCCCGGGCCATCTATTACAATGAGCAGTTCTTC. Encoded protein: CASSADARAIYYNEQFF.

V and J are TRBV7-3 and TRBJ2-5; 13 nucleotides match TRBD2. This CDR3 is built from 16 residues. Germline lookup yields CDR1 SGHTA and CDR2 FQGTGA. V trimming: 5 bases; J trimming: 3 bases; junction bases outside the gene matches: 6. Here the CDR3 reads CASSQGTSGVKETQYF. CDR3 nucleotide sequence: TGTGCCAGCAGCCAAGGGACTAGCGGGGTGAAAGAGACCCAGTACTTC.

The V call is TRBV16, the J call TRBJ2-5; 7 bases match TRBD1. After removal of 0 bases from V and 3 bases from J, the junction contained 13 bases not matched to a gene. CDR1 KGHSY and CDR2 FQNENV come from the germline V gene. CDR3 length equals 18 residues. CDR3 residues: CASSQSVGGVGGEETQYF. CDR3 coding DNA: TGTGCCAGCAGCCAATCTGTGGGCGGCGTAGGGGGCGAAGAGACCCAGTACTTC.

This chain links TRBV5-1 with TRBJ2-1, with TRBD2 matching 7 bases. This CDR3 contains 14 residues. The V gene's germline CDR1 is SGHRS and CDR2 YFSETQ. V trimming: 4 bases; J trimming: 6 bases; junction bases outside the gene matches: 7. The CDR3 loop is CASSPGGWGNEQFF. The CDR3 DNA reads TGCGCCAGCAGCCCGGGGGGTTGGGGCAATGAGCAGTTCTTC.